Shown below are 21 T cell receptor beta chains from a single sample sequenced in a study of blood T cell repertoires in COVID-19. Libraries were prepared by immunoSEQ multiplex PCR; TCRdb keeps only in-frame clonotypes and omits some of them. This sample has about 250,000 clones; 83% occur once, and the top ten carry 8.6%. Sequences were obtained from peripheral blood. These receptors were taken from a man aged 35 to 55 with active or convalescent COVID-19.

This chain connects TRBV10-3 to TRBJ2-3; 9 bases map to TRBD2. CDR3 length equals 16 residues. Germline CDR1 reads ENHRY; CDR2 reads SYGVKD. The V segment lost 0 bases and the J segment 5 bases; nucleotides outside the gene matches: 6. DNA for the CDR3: TGTGCCATCAGTGAGTCGACTAGCGGCAAGGTAGATACGCAGTATTTT. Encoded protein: CAISESTSGKVDTQYF.

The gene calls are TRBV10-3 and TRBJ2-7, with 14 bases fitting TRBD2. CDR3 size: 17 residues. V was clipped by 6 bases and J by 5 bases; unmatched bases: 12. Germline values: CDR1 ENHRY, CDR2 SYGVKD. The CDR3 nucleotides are TGTGCCATCAGCCGACTAGCGGGAGGGATAGAGAAAGACGAGCAGTACTTC. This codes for CAISRLAGGIEKDEQYF.

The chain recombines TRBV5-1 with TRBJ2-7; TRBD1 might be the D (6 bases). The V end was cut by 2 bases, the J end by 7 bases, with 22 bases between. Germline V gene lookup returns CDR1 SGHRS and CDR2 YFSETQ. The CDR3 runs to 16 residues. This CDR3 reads CASSLQTGRESEEQYF. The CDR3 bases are TGCGCCAGCAGCTTACAGACAGGCCGGGAATCGGAGGAGCAGTACTTC. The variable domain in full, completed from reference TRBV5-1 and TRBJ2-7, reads KAGVTQTPRYLIKTRGQQVTLSCSPISGHRSVSWYQQTPGQGLQFLFEYFSETQRNKGNFPGRFSGRQFSNSRSEMNVSTLELGDSALYLCASSLQTGRESEEQYFGPGTRLTVT.

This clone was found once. In nucleotides, the CDR3 is TGTGCCAGCAGCCCCCGCGGGAGGGCAGGGGGCAATGAGCAGTTCTTC. Translated, it gives CASSPRGRAGGNEQFF. V and J are TRBV14 and TRBJ2-1, with 9 bases lining up with TRBD2. V lost 4 bases and J lost 6; bases outside the gene matches: 10. The germline CDR1 and CDR2 sequences are SGHDN and FVKESK. This CDR3 has 16 residues.

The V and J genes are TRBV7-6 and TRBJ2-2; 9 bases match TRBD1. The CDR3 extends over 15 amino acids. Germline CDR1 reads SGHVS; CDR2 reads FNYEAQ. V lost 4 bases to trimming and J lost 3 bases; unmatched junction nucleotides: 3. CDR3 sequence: CASSSQGADTGELFF. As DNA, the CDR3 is TGTGCCAGCAGCTCACAGGGGGCCGACACCGGGGAGCTGTTTTTT.

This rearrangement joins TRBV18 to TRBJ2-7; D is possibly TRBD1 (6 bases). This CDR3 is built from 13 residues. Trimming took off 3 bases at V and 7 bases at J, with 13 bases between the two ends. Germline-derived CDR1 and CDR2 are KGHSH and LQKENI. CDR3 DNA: TGTGCCAGCTCACCCGTGGGGGCCCGGGAGCAGTACTTC. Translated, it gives CASSPVGAREQYF.

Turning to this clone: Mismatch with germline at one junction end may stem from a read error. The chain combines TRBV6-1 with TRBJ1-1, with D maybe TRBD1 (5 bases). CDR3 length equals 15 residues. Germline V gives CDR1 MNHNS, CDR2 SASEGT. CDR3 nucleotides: TGTGCCAGCAGTGAATTGGGCAGGGTGAAGACTGAAGCTTTCTTT. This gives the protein CASSELGRVKTEAFF.

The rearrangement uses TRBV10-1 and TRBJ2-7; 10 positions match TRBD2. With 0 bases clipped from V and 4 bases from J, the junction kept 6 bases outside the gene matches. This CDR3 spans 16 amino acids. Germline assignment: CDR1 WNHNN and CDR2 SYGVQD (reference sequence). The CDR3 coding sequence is TGCGCCAGCAGTGAGTCGACTACTAGCGGGGCGTACGAGCAGTACTTC. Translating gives CASSESTTSGAYEQYF.

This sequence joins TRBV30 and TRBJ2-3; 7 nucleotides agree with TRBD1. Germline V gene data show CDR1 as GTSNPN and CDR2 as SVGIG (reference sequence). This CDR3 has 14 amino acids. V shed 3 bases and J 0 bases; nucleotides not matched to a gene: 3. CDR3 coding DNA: TGTGCCTGGAGCGAGGGGGCAAGCACAGATACGCAGTATTTT. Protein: CAWSEGASTDTQYF. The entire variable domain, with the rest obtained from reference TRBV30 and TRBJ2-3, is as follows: SQTIHQWPATLVQPVGSPLSLECTVEGTSNPNLYWYRQAAGRGLQLLFYSVGIGQISSEVPQNLSASRPQDRQFILSSKKLLLSDSGFYLCAWSEGASTDTQYFGPGTRLTVL.

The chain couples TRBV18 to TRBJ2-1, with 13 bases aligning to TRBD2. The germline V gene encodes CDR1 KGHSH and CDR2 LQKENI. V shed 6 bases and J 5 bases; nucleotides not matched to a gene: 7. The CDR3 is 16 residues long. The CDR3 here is CASSTTSGRRDNEQFF. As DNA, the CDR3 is TGTGCCAGCTCGACGACTAGCGGGAGGCGAGACAATGAGCAGTTCTTC.

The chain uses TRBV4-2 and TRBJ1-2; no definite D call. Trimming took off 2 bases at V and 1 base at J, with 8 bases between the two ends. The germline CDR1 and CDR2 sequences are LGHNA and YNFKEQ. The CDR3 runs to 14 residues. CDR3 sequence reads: CASSQPDFNYGYTF. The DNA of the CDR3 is TGTGCCAGCAGCCAACCGGACTTTAACTATGGCTACACCTTC.

CDR3 sequence: CASNSGGRSYEQYF. Here the CDR3 DNA reads TGTGCCAGCAATAGCGGGGGCCGTTCCTACGAGCAGTACTTC. The genes are TRBV5-4 and TRBJ2-7, with TRBD2 matching over 9 bases. The trim removed 6 bases at V and 1 base at J, leaving 5 bases unmatched. The CDR3 is made up of 14 amino acids. Germline V gene sequence: CDR1 SGHNT, CDR2 YYREEE (reference sequence). Full variable domain (rest looked up from reference TRBV5-4 and TRBJ2-7): ETGVTQSPTHLIKTRGQQVTLRCSSQSGHNTVSWYQQALGQGPQFIFQYYREEENGRGNFPPRFSGLQFPNYSSELNVNALELDDSALYLCASNSGGRSYEQYFGPGTRLTVT.

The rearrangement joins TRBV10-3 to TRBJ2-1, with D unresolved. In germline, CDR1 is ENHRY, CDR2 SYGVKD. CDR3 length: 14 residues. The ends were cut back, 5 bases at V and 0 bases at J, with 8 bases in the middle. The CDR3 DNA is TGTGCCATCAGTCAGTTGAGCTCCTACAATGAGCAGTTCTTC. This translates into CAISQLSSYNEQFF.

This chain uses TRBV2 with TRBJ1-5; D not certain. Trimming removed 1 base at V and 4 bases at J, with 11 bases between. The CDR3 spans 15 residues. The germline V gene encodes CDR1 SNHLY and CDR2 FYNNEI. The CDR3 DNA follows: TGTGCCAGCAGTGAAGGGCTCGAGAGGAATCAGCCCCAGCATTTT. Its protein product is CASSEGLERNQPQHF.

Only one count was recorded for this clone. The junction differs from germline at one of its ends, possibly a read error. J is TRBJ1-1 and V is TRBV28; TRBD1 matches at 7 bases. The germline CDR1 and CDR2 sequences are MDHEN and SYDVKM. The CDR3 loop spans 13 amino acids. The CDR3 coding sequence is TGCACCTCCGGACAGGATATGAACACTGAAGCTTTCTTT. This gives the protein CTSGQDMNTEAFF.

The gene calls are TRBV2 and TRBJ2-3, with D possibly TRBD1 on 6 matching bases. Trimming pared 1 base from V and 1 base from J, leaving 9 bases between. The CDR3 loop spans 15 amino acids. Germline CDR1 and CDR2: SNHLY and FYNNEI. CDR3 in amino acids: CASSEDAGGTDTQYF. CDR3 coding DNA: TGTGCCAGCAGTGAAGATGCAGGGGGCACAGATACGCAGTATTTT.

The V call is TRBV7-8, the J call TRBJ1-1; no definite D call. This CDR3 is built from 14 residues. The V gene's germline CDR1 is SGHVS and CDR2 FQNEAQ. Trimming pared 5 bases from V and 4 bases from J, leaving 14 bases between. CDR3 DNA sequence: TGTGCCAGCAGCCCGCCTCACCGGGGCACTGAAGCTTTCTTT. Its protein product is CASSPPHRGTEAFF.

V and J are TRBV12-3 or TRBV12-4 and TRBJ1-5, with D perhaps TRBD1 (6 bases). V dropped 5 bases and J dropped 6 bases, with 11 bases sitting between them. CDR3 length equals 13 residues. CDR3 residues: CASSDYRAQPQHF. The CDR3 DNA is TGTGCCAGCAGTGATTACAGGGCTCAGCCCCAGCATTTT.

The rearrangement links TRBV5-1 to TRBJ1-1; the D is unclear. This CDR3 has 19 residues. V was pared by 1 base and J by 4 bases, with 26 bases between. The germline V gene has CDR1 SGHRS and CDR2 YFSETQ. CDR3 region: CASSLRPKGGGWDITEAFF. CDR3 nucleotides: TGCGCCAGCAGCTTGCGCCCGAAAGGAGGCGGATGGGATATCACTGAAGCTTTCTTT.

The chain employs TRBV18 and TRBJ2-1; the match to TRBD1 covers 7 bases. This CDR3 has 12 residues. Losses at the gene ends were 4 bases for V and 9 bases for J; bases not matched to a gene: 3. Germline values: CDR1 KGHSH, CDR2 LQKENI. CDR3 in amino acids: CASSRQGTEQFF. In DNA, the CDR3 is TGTGCCAGCTCACGACAGGGTACTGAGCAGTTCTTC.

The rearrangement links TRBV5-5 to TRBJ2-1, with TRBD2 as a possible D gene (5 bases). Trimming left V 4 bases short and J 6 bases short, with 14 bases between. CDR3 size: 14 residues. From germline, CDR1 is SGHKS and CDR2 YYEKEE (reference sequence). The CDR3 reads CASSPGVASNEQFF. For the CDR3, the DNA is TGTGCCAGCAGCCCCGGGGTAGCGTCCAATGAGCAGTTCTTC.